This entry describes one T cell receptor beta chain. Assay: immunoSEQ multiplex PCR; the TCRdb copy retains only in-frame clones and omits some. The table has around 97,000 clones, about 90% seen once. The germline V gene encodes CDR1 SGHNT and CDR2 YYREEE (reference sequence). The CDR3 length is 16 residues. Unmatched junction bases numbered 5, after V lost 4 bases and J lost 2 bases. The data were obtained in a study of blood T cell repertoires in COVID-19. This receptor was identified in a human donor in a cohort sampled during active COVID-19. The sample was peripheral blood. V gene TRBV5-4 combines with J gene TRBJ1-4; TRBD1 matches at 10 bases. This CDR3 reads CASSTWTGGTNEKLFF. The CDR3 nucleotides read TGTGCCAGCAGCACCTGGACAGGGGGTACTAATGAAAAACTGTTTTTT.